This section outlines one T cell receptor (beta chain) sequence together with its context. Other DNA sequences in this specimen translate into the identical CDR3. This record comes from a study of blood T cell repertoires in COVID-19. Whole-study context: Acute and convalescent COVID-19 samples came from the United States, Italy and Spain. The cDNA or gDNA used as material had been derived from T cells, B-cell-depleted T cells, or PBMCs.

Study processing details: Estimation of nucleated cell counts was performed using reference gene primer amplification. Some clones are missing from TCRdb's copy, which holds only in-frame ones; the method was immunoSEQ multiplex PCR. D and trimming come from the DNA, and the V and J calls and clone size come from that table. The sample contains roughly 91,000 clones, roughly three quarters of which appear only once. The CDR3 runs to 13 residues. The V segment lost 6 bases and the J segment 7 bases; nucleotides outside the gene matches: 6. CDR1 SGHTA and CDR2 FQGNSA come from the germline V gene. The chain couples TRBV7-2 to TRBJ2-1; 7 nucleotides agree with TRBD2. The specimen was peripheral blood. This clonotype was obtained from a man in his 70s with acute or convalescent COVID-19. CDR3 sequence (DNA): TGTGCCAGCAGTTCCAGTAGCGGGAATGAGCAGTTCTTC. Translated, it gives CASSSSSGNEQFF.